The 28 T cell receptor beta chains given below trace back to one sample, sequenced in a study of T cell repertoires in cytomegalovirus infection. TCRdb reprocessed the reads with MiXCR, giving one entry per CDR3 protein. The sample lists fewer than 70,000 distinct CDR3 sequences; less than 30% were seen once. No antigen has been identified for these receptors. The sequencing here drew on CD8+ T cells from cultured PBMCs, taken from culture after CMV antigen stimulation. The receptors derive from a human donor in good health (CMV status not recorded). Some clones in this sample may be carry-over from other donors' samples.

The sample holds many counts of this clonotype. The rearrangement uses TRBV7-6 and TRBJ2-5; D could derive from TRBD1 or TRBD2 (5 bases each). The CDR3 runs 16 residues. With 2 bases removed from V and 4 bases from J, the gap between germline ends came to 17 bases. Germline V gives CDR1 SGHVS, CDR2 FNYEAQ. This chain's CDR3 is CASSLLSGPLTETQYF. Here the CDR3 DNA reads TGTGCCAGCAGCTTATTATCGGGGCCCCTGACAGAGACCCAGTACTTC.

The CDR3, as DNA: TGTGCCAGCAGTTCGCTAGCGGGGGGGCAAGATACGCAGTATTTT. It yields the protein CASSSLAGGQDTQYF. V is TRBV6-2 or TRBV6-3 and J is TRBJ2-3, with 12 nucleotides matching TRBD2. Germline V gene data show CDR1 as MNHEY and CDR2 as SVGEGT. There are 15 residues in the CDR3. The trim removed 4 bases at V and 5 bases at J, leaving 4 bases unmatched.

This clonotype has just a few counts. The rearrangement joins TRBV2 to TRBJ2-5; 7 positions agree with TRBD2. The germline CDR1 and CDR2 sequences are SNHLY and FYNNEI. After removal of 4 bases from V and 1 base from J, the junction contained 6 bases not matched to a gene. This CDR3 is built from 15 residues. Written as DNA, the CDR3 is TGTGCCAGCAGTGCAGGTGGCGGGAGCCAAGAGACCCAGTACTTC. Translating gives CASSAGGGSQETQYF. The complete variable domain, with remaining parts taken from reference TRBV2 and TRBJ2-5, reads EPEVTQTPSHQVTQMGQEVILRCVPISNHLYFYWYRQILGQKVEFLVSFYNNEISEKSEIFDDQFSVERPDGSNFTLKIRSTKLEDSAMYFCASSAGGGSQETQYFGPGTRLLVL.

The chain is built from TRBV13 and TRBJ1-1; D ambiguous. CDR3 length equals 14 residues. V lost 1 base and J 4 bases, leaving 10 bases between the germline ends. Germline CDR1 PRHDT, CDR2 FYEKMQ (reference sequence). The CDR3 bases are TGTGCCAGCAGCTTAGCGGGAGCGGGCACTGAAGCTTTCTTT. The encoded protein is CASSLAGAGTEAFF.

J is TRBJ2-3 and V is TRBV30, with a possible D match to TRBD1 (5 bases). Between the trimmed V and J ends, which lost 2 bases and 4 bases, there was a span of 10 bases. Looked up from germline, CDR1 is GTSNPN and CDR2 is SVGIG (reference sequence). This CDR3 is built from 13 residues. CDR3 amino acids: CAWSLLQADTQYF. CDR3 nucleotides: TGTGCCTGGAGTCTCCTACAGGCAGATACGCAGTATTTT.

This clonotype has a handful of counts. The chain links TRBV27 to TRBJ2-7; 10 nucleotides line up with TRBD2. CDR3 length: 14 residues. The germline CDR1 and CDR2 sequences are MNHEY and SMNVEV (reference sequence). J lost 2 bases, V lost 7 bases, and 5 bases had no gene match. The DNA for the CDR3 is TGTGCCAGCACCTATCTAGCGGGGGCCTACGAGCAGTACTTC. Translating it yields CASTYLAGAYEQYF.

The rearrangement joins TRBV6-5 to TRBJ2-7; D is unresolved. The CDR3 has 14 residues. From germline, CDR1 is MNHEY and CDR2 SVGAGI. V was cut by 6 bases and J by 0 bases, with 12 bases left in between. The CDR3 loop reads CASRVMRGSYEQYF. The CDR3 bases are TGTGCCAGCAGAGTTATGCGCGGCTCCTACGAGCAGTACTTC.

This clonotype turned up a few times. The J gene is TRBJ1-1, the V gene TRBV28; D might be TRBD1 (6 bases). This CDR3 has 14 amino acids. Germline V gene data show CDR1 as MDHEN and CDR2 as SYDVKM. Trimming removed 1 base from V and 6 bases from J, with 12 bases in between. The CDR3: CASSLFARGAEAFF. The CDR3, as DNA: TGTGCCAGCAGTTTATTTGCAAGGGGGGCTGAAGCTTTCTTT.

The gene calls are TRBV5-4 and TRBJ2-7, with D perhaps matching TRBD1 (6 bases). The CDR3 consists of 14 residues. V lost 0 bases and J lost 4, with 11 bases in between. CDR1 and CDR2 from the germline V gene are SGHNT and YYREEE (reference sequence). CDR3 protein: CASSLERGSYEQYF. The CDR3 region has the DNA TGTGCCAGCAGCTTGGAGAGGGGGTCTTACGAGCAGTACTTC.

This chain links TRBV11-2 with TRBJ2-5, with D maybe TRBD1 (6 bases). The CDR3 runs 14 residues. Trimming left V 0 bases short and J 1 base short, with 6 bases between. Germline-derived CDR1 and CDR2 are SGHAT and FQNNGV. For the CDR3, the DNA is TGTGCCAGCAGCTTAGAGACAGGCCAAGAGACCCAGTACTTC. Amino acid sequence: CASSLETGQETQYF.

A few counts support this clonotype. This chain links TRBV6-2 or TRBV6-3 with TRBJ1-1; a weak D match, TRBD1 (6 bases). In germline, CDR1 is MNHEY, CDR2 SVGEGT. The CDR3 has 12 residues. The V end was cut by 5 bases, the J end by 4 bases, with 8 bases between. The CDR3 loop reads CASSQGSTEAFF. The CDR3 DNA is TGTGCCAGCAGTCAGGGGTCCACTGAAGCTTTCTTT.

The gene calls are TRBV19 and TRBJ2-7; D is unresolved. The CDR3 loop spans 11 amino acids. The V end was cut by 7 bases, the J end by 2 bases, with 6 bases between. CDR1 LNHDA and CDR2 SQIVND come from the germline V gene (reference sequence). CDR3 loop: CASKSAYEQYF. Here the CDR3 DNA reads TGTGCCAGTAAAAGCGCCTACGAGCAGTACTTC.

This clonotype was recorded a few times. The chain joins TRBV14 to TRBJ1-1, with D unclear. CDR1 SGHDN and CDR2 FVKESK come from the germline V gene. Trimming pared 0 bases from V and 0 bases from J, leaving 8 bases between. The CDR3 is 15 amino acids. DNA for the CDR3: TGTGCCAGCAGCCAAGAGGCTACTTTGAACACTGAAGCTTTCTTT. Its translation: CASSQEATLNTEAFF. Complete variable domain (other parts from reference TRBV14 and TRBJ1-1): EAGVTQFPSHSVIEKGQTVTLRCDPISGHDNLYWYRRVMGKEIKFLLHFVKESKQDESGMPNNRFLAERTGGTYSTLKVQPAELEDSGVYFCASSQEATLNTEAFFGQGTRLTVV.

The genes are TRBV5-6 and TRBJ2-1; D may correspond to TRBD1 or TRBD2 (5 bases each). V was shortened by 1 base and J by 1 base, with 15 bases between the two germline ends. Germline V lookup: CDR1 SGHDT, CDR2 YYEEEE. This CDR3 is built from 17 residues. CDR3 protein: CASSLYGAQRSYNEQFF. The DNA of the CDR3 is TGTGCCAGCAGCTTGTACGGGGCGCAAAGATCCTACAATGAGCAGTTCTTC.

This clonotype appeared a few times. This chain connects TRBV7-2 to TRBJ1-2; D is ambiguous. Deletions cut 7 bases from V and 0 bases from J, with 12 bases between. The CDR3 has 14 amino acids. Germline lookup yields CDR1 SGHTA and CDR2 FQGNSA. The CDR3 loop reads CASKQEGANYGYTF. Written as DNA, the CDR3 is TGTGCCAGCAAGCAGGAAGGTGCTAACTATGGCTACACCTTC. The entire variable domain, with the rest obtained from reference TRBV7-2 and TRBJ1-2, is as follows: GAGVSQSPSNKVTEKGKDVELRCDPISGHTALYWYRQSLGQGLEFLIYFQGNSAPDKSGLPSDRFSAERTGGSVSTLTIQRTQQEDSAVYLCASKQEGANYGYTFGSGTRLTVV.

The rearrangement links TRBV20-1 to TRBJ2-7, with TRBD2 matching 8 bases. This CDR3 spans 16 amino acids. Germline CDR1 and CDR2: DFQATT and SNEGSKA (reference sequence). The junction had 14 bases not matched to a gene; V was cut back by 5 bases and J by 2 bases. CDR3 loop: CSAYSTAGASTYEQYF. As DNA, the CDR3 is TGCAGTGCTTACTCTACAGCGGGAGCCTCGACCTACGAGCAGTACTTC.

The V gene is TRBV11-2, the J gene TRBJ2-7, with 7 bases fitting TRBD1. The CDR3 contains 15 residues. CDR1 is SGHAT, CDR2 FQNNGV, per germline. The junction had 7 bases not matched to a gene; V was cut back by 5 bases and J by 0 bases. In DNA, the CDR3 is TGTGCCAGCAGCGCAACAGGGGTTGCCTCCTACGAGCAGTACTTC. This translates into CASSATGVASYEQYF.

This clonotype was detected only a few times. It is unclear where the CDR3 begins or ends on the DNA, so no DNA is shown, and the CDR3 is as TCRdb lists it. V and J are TRBV5-4 and TRBJ1-6; TRBD1, as called in the table, went unchecked against the DNA. Inclusive of both ends, the CDR3 amounts to 11 amino acids. Per germline, CDR1 SGHNT and CDR2 YYREEE (reference sequence). The CDR3 loop reads CASSVGTGAAW.

The CDR3 protein is CASSQDSAGNTEAFF. Here the CDR3 DNA reads TGCGCCAGCAGCCAAGATAGTGCAGGGAACACTGAAGCTTTCTTT. This rearrangement joins TRBV4-3 to TRBJ1-1, with D hard to call. Trimming pared 0 bases from V and 1 base from J, leaving 9 bases between. CDR1 and CDR2 from the germline V gene are LGHNA and YSLEER. CDR3 length: 15 residues.

The rearrangement joins TRBV7-6 to TRBJ2-7, with 11 bases lining up with TRBD2. Trimming took 5 bases from V and 3 from J; bases not matched to a gene: 9. The CDR3 contains 16 residues. Per germline, CDR1 SGHVS and CDR2 FNYEAQ. In DNA, the CDR3 is TGTGCCAGCAGCCGACTCACTAGCGGGGGTAACTACGAGCAGTACTTC. Encoded protein: CASSRLTSGGNYEQYF.

The chain couples TRBV12-3 or TRBV12-4 to TRBJ2-1; 8 bases agree with TRBD2. V lost 5 bases and J lost 2; bases outside the gene matches: 11. The CDR3 length is 17 residues. The CDR3 region is CASSPEGRGDPYNEQFF. CDR3 coding DNA: TGTGCCAGCAGTCCTGAGGGGCGGGGGGACCCCTACAATGAGCAGTTCTTC.

This clonotype was counted between two and nine times. The rearrangement joins TRBV11-2 to TRBJ2-4, with TRBD1 matching over 11 bases. Germline CDR1 is SGHAT and CDR2 is FQNNGV. V lost 5 bases, J lost 2 bases, and 5 bases stayed unmatched. The CDR3 has 16 residues. CDR3 protein: CASSPGQGATKNIQYF. The CDR3 DNA reads TGTGCCAGCAGCCCAGGACAGGGGGCGACCAAAAACATTCAGTACTTC.

The V call is TRBV11-2, the J call TRBJ2-4, with D unresolved. The CDR3 length is 17 residues. From germline, CDR1 is SGHAT and CDR2 FQNNGV. V was clipped by 3 bases and J by 2 bases, with 17 bases between them. CDR3 region: CASSFIPSDVSKNIQYF. In DNA, the CDR3 is TGTGCCAGCAGCTTTATCCCCTCGGACGTTTCCAAAAACATTCAGTACTTC. The full variable domain, rest sourced from reference TRBV11-2 and TRBJ2-4, is EAGVAQSPRYKIIEKRQSVAFWCNPISGHATLYWYQQILGQGPKLLIQFQNNGVVDDSQLPKDRFSAERLKGVDSTLKIQPAKLEDSAVYLCASSFIPSDVSKNIQYFGAGTRLSVL.

This clonotype was observed many times. The genes are TRBV7-2 and TRBJ1-2; no clear D gene. The CDR3 covers 13 residues. V lost 3 bases to trimming and J lost 6 bases, with 11 bases between them. Per the germline V gene, CDR1 is SGHTA and CDR2 is FQGNSA. The DNA of the CDR3 is TGTGCCAGCAGCTTCCTAGTGGTTAATGGCTACACCTTC. As protein: CASSFLVVNGYTF.

This clonotype has just a few counts. This chain uses TRBV7-9 with TRBJ1-6; a weak D match, TRBD1 (6 bases). The ends were cut back, 4 bases at V and 0 bases at J, with 16 bases in the middle. CDR1 and CDR2 from the germline V gene are SEHNR and FQNEAQ (reference sequence). The CDR3 extends over 18 amino acids. CDR3 in amino acids: CASSSTRTESSYNSPLHF. The CDR3 region has the DNA TGTGCCAGCAGCTCGACTAGGACAGAGAGCTCCTATAATTCACCCCTCCACTTT.

This clonotype appeared a few times. The chain joins TRBV5-3 to TRBJ1-2, with TRBD1 matching over 8 bases. TRBV5-3 is an ORF, with its function uncertain. V lost 3 bases, J lost 4 bases, and 20 bases stayed unmatched. CDR3 length equals 19 residues. The CDR3 DNA reads TGTGCCAGAAGCTGGGATTTCGGACAGGGTATCGGCGGCCTCTATGGCTACACCTTC. Protein product: CARSWDFGQGIGGLYGYTF.

The gene calls are TRBV10-3 and TRBJ2-7; 7 bases fit TRBD1. Germline CDR1 and CDR2: ENHRY and SYGVKD. The CDR3 length is 15 residues. The V and J ends lost 0 bases and 2 bases, in that order; junction bases with no gene match: 4. CDR3 sequence reads: CAISESGQPAYEQYF. CDR3 nucleotide sequence: TGTGCCATCAGTGAGTCGGGACAGCCAGCCTACGAGCAGTACTTC.

This chain joins TRBV30 and TRBJ2-7; 9 bases map to TRBD2. The V and J ends lost 5 bases and 2 bases, in that order; junction bases with no gene match: 13. The CDR3 covers 16 residues. CDR1 is GTSNPN and CDR2 is SVGIG in the germline V gene (reference sequence). CDR3 nucleotide sequence: TGTGCCTGGCTGGCAGCCGCGGGAGGGATTACCTACGAGCAGTACTTC. The encoded protein is CAWLAAAGGITYEQYF.